One sample yielded the 18 T cell receptor beta chains listed below, sequenced in a study (dated by TCRdb to the late 2010s). The instrument was an Illumina HiSeq 2500. In TCRdb, the public reads were trimmed at Q25 with fastp and aligned with MiXCR, with productive beta chains retained. Identical CDR3 proteins give one entry, which carries the most common genes and DNA. The sample table lists 190 or so distinct CDR3 sequences, 20% to 25% of them with a count of one. Around three fifths of the sample is in the top ten clones. The sample consisted of CD8+ T cells (not recorded whether cultured). These receptors all come from a male donor.

The chain employs TRBV19 and TRBJ2-1; D gene ambiguous. The CDR3 is made up of 15 amino acids. The germline V gene encodes CDR1 LNHDA and CDR2 SQIVND (reference sequence). V was shortened by 3 bases and J by 1 base, with 10 bases between the two germline ends. The CDR3 nucleotides read TGTGCCAGTAGTATTGTGCCCATTTCCTACAATGAGCAGTTCTTC. Translated, it gives CASSIVPISYNEQFF.

This chain connects TRBV2 to TRBJ2-1; no clear D gene. V was trimmed by 3 bases and J by 5 bases, leaving 8 bases between them. The CDR3 runs 13 residues. Per germline, CDR1 SNHLY and CDR2 FYNNEI. The CDR3 DNA follows: TGTGCCAGCAGTGACCCTTTTCACAATGAGCAGTTCTTC. Translated: CASSDPFHNEQFF.

This clonotype counts as large. This sequence joins TRBV5-1 and TRBJ2-2; unclear D gene. Trimming left V 4 bases short and J 0 bases short, with 1 base between. The CDR3 spans 12 residues. Germline loops: CDR1 SGHRS, CDR2 YFSETQ. For the CDR3, the DNA is TGCGCCAGCAGCCCGAACACCGGGGAGCTGTTTTTT. It translates to CASSPNTGELFF.

This clonotype rates as large. This chain uses TRBV28 with TRBJ2-7, with D uncertain. The V gene's germline CDR1 is MDHEN and CDR2 SYDVKM. The CDR3 has 12 residues. Trimming took off 7 bases at V and 2 bases at J, with 9 bases between the two ends. In DNA form, the CDR3 reads TGTGCCAGCACTGATACAACCTACGAGCAGTACTTC. It yields the protein CASTDTTYEQYF.

As regards this clonotype: A much larger clonotype is one base distant, so this may be a read error. The V and J genes are TRBV20-1 and TRBJ2-4; D may match TRBD1 or TRBD2 (9 bases each). The CDR3 sequence is 15 residues long. Germline V lookup: CDR1 DFQATT, CDR2 SNEGSKA (reference sequence). DNA for the CDR3: TGCAGTGCAAGACAGGGGGGACTAGCCAAAAACGTTCAGTACTTC. It codes for CSARQGGLAKNVQYF.

Concerning this clonotype itself: Just one base apart from a much larger clone, this may be a read error. This chain links TRBV5-1 with TRBJ2-1; D remains ambiguous. The V end lost 7 bases, the J end lost 9 bases, and 14 bases lay between the germline ends. The V gene's germline CDR1 is SGHRS and CDR2 YFSETQ. This CDR3 contains 12 residues. The CDR3 nucleotides read TGCGCCAGCGCCAACTCGGTGAGTGAGCAGTTCTTC. Translated, it gives CASANSVSEQFF.

As to this clonotype: This sequence may be a read error, since a much larger clone differs from it by one base. V usage is TRBV4-1 and J usage is TRBJ2-1; D is ambiguous. The CDR3 is 15 amino acids. Trimming left V 1 base short and J 5 bases short, with 12 bases between. Germline-derived CDR1 and CDR2 are MGHRA and YSYEKL. CDR3 nucleotide sequence: TGCGCCAGCAGCCAAGTACAGTCTTCCCACAATGAGCAGTTCTTC. This sequence encodes CASSQVQSSHNEQFF.

The rearrangement joins TRBV27 to TRBJ1-3; D is unclear. Germline V gene lookup returns CDR1 MNHEY and CDR2 SMNVEV (reference sequence). This CDR3 is built from 11 residues. V lost 10 bases and J 3 bases, leaving 7 bases between the germline ends. DNA of the CDR3: TGTGCCACCCGGTTTGGAAACACCATATATTTT. Its translation is CATRFGNTIYF.

This clonotype is large. The V and J genes are TRBV28 and TRBJ1-6; D is perhaps TRBD1 (5 bases). The CDR3 totals 14 residues. Deletions cut 2 bases from V and 5 bases from J, with 7 bases between. In germline, CDR1 is MDHEN, CDR2 SYDVKM. The chain's CDR3 is CASSLGDDNSPLHF. Written as DNA, the CDR3 is TGTGCCAGCAGTTTAGGGGACGATAATTCACCCCTCCACTTT.

The rearrangement links TRBV14 to TRBJ2-4; D uncertain. V dropped 4 bases and J dropped 4 bases, with 5 bases sitting between them. The CDR3 extends over 12 amino acids. Germline values: CDR1 SGHDN, CDR2 FVKESK. This chain's CDR3 is CASSPPKNIQYF. As DNA, the CDR3 is TGTGCCAGCAGCCCCCCGAAAAACATTCAGTACTTC.

The chain joins TRBV10-1 to TRBJ1-1, with 7 bases matching TRBD1. The V gene's germline CDR1 is WNHNN and CDR2 SYGVQD (reference sequence). CDR3 length: 13 residues. Trimming took 8 bases from V and 4 from J; bases not matched to a gene: 7. The CDR3 loop reads CASSGQWATEAFF. For the CDR3, the DNA is TGCGCCAGCTCGGGACAGTGGGCCACTGAAGCTTTCTTT.

For this clonotype: Given a much more abundant clone one base away, this may be a read error. The rearrangement uses TRBV27 and TRBJ1-2; D is uncertain. Trimming shortened V by 4 bases and J by 0 bases, and 9 bases separated the two germline ends. The CDR3 runs 14 residues. Per the germline V gene, CDR1 is MNHEY and CDR2 is SMNVEV (reference sequence). Here the CDR3 DNA reads TGTGCCAGCAGTTACGGGAGAACTAACTATGGCTACACCTTC. Amino acids: CASSYGRTNYGYTF.

With regard to this clonotype: Possible read error: a much larger clone is one base away. The J gene is TRBJ2-1, the V gene TRBV29-1; the match to TRBD2 covers 8 bases. CDR1 SQVTM and CDR2 ANQGSEA come from the germline V gene. This CDR3 contains 14 residues. The V segment lost 5 bases and the J segment 4 bases; nucleotides outside the gene matches: 7. DNA of the CDR3: TGCAGCGTTTTACGGGGACTAGTGTACAATGAGCAGTTCTTC. It yields the protein CSVLRGLVYNEQFF.

By share, this clonotype ranks as hyperexpanded. The chain couples TRBV19 to TRBJ1-5; D is ambiguous. The CDR3 totals 15 residues. Germline V gene sequence: CDR1 LNHDA, CDR2 SQIVND (reference sequence). V was cut by 2 bases and J by 4 bases, with 12 bases left in between. CDR3 residues: CASSIFGGQNQPQHF. CDR3 in DNA: TGTGCCAGTAGTATATTCGGCGGTCAAAATCAGCCCCAGCATTTT.

This clonotype was recorded a few times. Just one base apart from a much larger clone, this may be a read error. The CDR3 sequence is CSARLAGDAGELFF. Written as DNA, the CDR3 is TGCAGTGCTAGATTAGCGGGAGACGCCGGGGAGCTGTTTTTT. V gene TRBV20-1 combines with J gene TRBJ2-2; 9 bases match TRBD2. Germline V gene data show CDR1 as DFQATT and CDR2 as SNEGSKA (reference sequence). The CDR3 loop spans 14 amino acids. V lost 2 bases, J lost 6 bases, and 4 bases stayed unmatched.

The rearrangement uses TRBV20-1 and TRBJ2-2; 10 bases are a match to TRBD2. The CDR3 is 14 residues long. Trimming at V came to 2 bases and at J to 6 bases, leaving 3 bases not matched to a gene. CDR1 is DFQATT and CDR2 is SNEGSKA in the germline V gene (reference sequence). The CDR3 loop reads CSARLAGGSGELFF. CDR3 bases: TGCAGTGCTAGATTAGCGGGAGGCTCCGGGGAGCTGTTTTTT.

This clonotype appeared a few times. The chain employs TRBV29-1 and TRBJ2-1, with 10 bases aligning to TRBD2. In germline, CDR1 is SQVTM, CDR2 ANQGSEA. J was trimmed by 10 bases and V by 2 bases; bases with no gene match: 5. CDR3 length: 13 amino acids. The CDR3 DNA follows: TGCAGCGTTGAAACTAGCGGGAATTGCGAGCAGTTCTTC. It yields the protein CSVETSGNCEQFF.

Concerning this clonotype itself: A clone one base away is much larger, so this may be a read error. The chain uses TRBV27 and TRBJ1-2; D unclear. The CDR3 is made up of 14 amino acids. Per the germline V gene, CDR1 is MNHEY and CDR2 is SMNVEV (reference sequence). The V end was cut by 3 bases, the J end by 0 bases, with 8 bases between. The chain's CDR3 is CASSFRRTNYGYTF. The CDR3 nucleotides are TGTGCCAGCAGTTTCAGGAGAACTAACTATGGCTACACCTTC.